The 10 T cell receptor beta chains reported below all come from one sample, sequenced in a study of PD-L1 blockade in urothelial cancer (dated by TCRdb to 2017 to 2019). Library preparation was by the immunoSEQ multiplex PCR assay. The source is immuneACCESS, and TCRdb retained only in-frame sequences with V and J called. Part of the clones is not carried over; for the studies checked, unresolved V genes explain less than half of this, and the remainder is unexplained. The sample yields 90,000 to 120,000 clones; roughly 84% were counted once. Approximately 2.4% of the sample rests with the top ten. The sample consisted of PBMCs, taken around atezolizumab (anti-PD-L1) treatment. The receptors were gathered from a man aged 45-60 years with urothelial cancer.

The chain couples TRBV7-3 to TRBJ1-1, with a weak D call TRBD1 (5 bases). Per the germline V gene, CDR1 is SGHTA and CDR2 is FQGTGA. Trimming removed 3 bases from V and 2 bases from J, with 19 bases in between. This CDR3 has 17 residues. For the CDR3, the DNA is TGTGCCAGCAGCTTTGGGCCCCTGGGGCCTGTTAACACTGAAGCTTTCTTT. It is translated as CASSFGPLGPVNTEAFF. Full variable domain (remainder filled in from reference TRBV7-3 and TRBJ1-1): GAGVSQTPSNKVTEKGKYVELRCDPISGHTALYWYRQSLGQGPEFLIYFQGTGAADDSGLPNDRFFAVRPEGSVSTLKIQRTERGDSAVYLCASSFGPLGPVNTEAFFGQGTRLTVV.

The gene calls are TRBV4-1 and TRBJ2-1, with TRBD2 matching 7 bases. V lost 1 base and J lost 7; bases outside the gene matches: 13. The CDR3 spans 17 residues. In germline, CDR1 is MGHRA, CDR2 YSYEKL. This CDR3 reads CASSQAKVGGIVNEQFF. The CDR3 DNA is TGCGCCAGCAGCCAAGCAAAGGTCGGGGGGATCGTTAATGAGCAGTTCTTC.

J is TRBJ1-2 and V is TRBV6-5, with D hard to call. Trimming took 0 bases from V and 4 from J, leaving 9 bases between them. Per germline, CDR1 MNHEY and CDR2 SVGAGI. CDR3 length equals 14 residues. The DNA of the CDR3 is TGTGCCAGCAGTTACTCCGGCTCGGGCTATGGCTACACCTTC. This sequence encodes CASSYSGSGYGYTF.

V is TRBV28 and J is TRBJ1-1, with 8 bases fitting TRBD1. The CDR3 is made up of 16 amino acids. V lost 4 bases, J lost 1 base, and 8 bases stayed unmatched. Germline V gene sequence: CDR1 MDHEN, CDR2 SYDVKM. The CDR3 nucleotides are TGTGCCAGCAGTTCTCCGGCACAGGGGGAGAACACTGAAGCTTTCTTT. It translates to CASSSPAQGENTEAFF.

This chain uses TRBV28 with TRBJ2-3; TRBD2 is a possible D gene (6 bases). CDR3 length: 17 residues. The germline V gene encodes CDR1 MDHEN and CDR2 SYDVKM. Trimming shortened V by 6 bases and J by 2 bases, and 21 bases separated the two germline ends. The CDR3 bases are TGTGCCAGCAGCGCTCGTGCGGGACTCGCGGTCACAGATACGCAGTATTTT. Translated: CASSARAGLAVTDTQYF.

This clone was detected only a few times. The germline gene is not matched at one end of the junction; a read error may be the cause. The chain uses TRBV7-7 and TRBJ2-1, with D possibly TRBD2 on 5 matching bases. CDR1 and CDR2 from the germline V gene are SSHAT and FNYEAQ (reference sequence). The CDR3 length is 9 residues. In nucleotides, the CDR3 is TGTGCTAGCAGCCCCGGGGAGTTCTTC. Encoded protein: CASSPGEFF.

The CDR3 DNA reads TGTGCCAGCAGCAAGAATCGGACTAGCGGGAGTGAATCCTACGAGCAGTACTTC. Its translation: CASSKNRTSGSESYEQYF. The rearrangement joins TRBV7-2 to TRBJ2-7; 13 nucleotides line up with TRBD2. Germline trimming cut 5 bases from V and 1 base from J; bases unmatched to any gene: 11. Per germline, CDR1 SGHTA and CDR2 FQGNSA. This CDR3 is built from 18 residues.

This chain uses TRBV19 with TRBJ2-2; D ambiguous. The CDR3 contains 13 residues. The V gene lost 2 bases and the J gene lost 5 bases, with 6 bases spanning the gap. The germline CDR1 and CDR2 sequences are LNHDA and SQIVND (reference sequence). CDR3 region: CASSIRVTGELFF. As DNA, the CDR3 is TGTGCCAGTAGTATAAGAGTGACCGGGGAGCTGTTTTTT.

The chain carries TRBV6-5 and TRBJ1-4; 8 nucleotides align to TRBD1. J gave up 7 bases and V 5 bases, and 9 bases lay outside the gene matches. Germline CDR1 reads MNHEY; CDR2 reads SVGAGI. The CDR3 contains 15 residues. CDR3 sequence (DNA): TGTGCCAGCAGTACCGGGACAGGCTTGGGTGAAAAACTGTTTTTT. Protein sequence: CASSTGTGLGEKLFF.

The gene calls are TRBV28 and TRBJ2-1; tentative D call: TRBD2 (6 bases). The CDR3 has 15 amino acids. The germline V and J ends were trimmed by 5 bases and 0 bases, with 11 bases remaining between them. The germline V gene has CDR1 MDHEN and CDR2 SYDVKM. In nucleotides, the CDR3 is TGTGCCAGCAGTCTTCTAGCGCGCTCCTACAATGAGCAGTTCTTC. Amino acids: CASSLLARSYNEQFF. The variable domain in full, completed from reference TRBV28 and TRBJ2-1, reads DVKVTQSSRYLVKRTGEKVFLECVQDMDHENMFWYRQDPGLGLRLIYFSYDVKMKEKGDIPEGYSVSREKKERFSLILESASTNQTSMYLCASSLLARSYNEQFFGPGTRLTVL.